These 25 T cell receptor beta chains were sequenced from one sample in a study of T cell responses to AZD1222 COVID-19 vaccine. Sequencing was performed with immunoSEQ multiplex PCR; in TCRdb, only in-frame clones are kept and a portion is missing. Among some 79,000 clones listed, 70% to 90% were seen once. The sample was peripheral blood, taken 28 days after the second AZD1222 dose. These TCRs come from an adult who received the AZD1222 COVID-19 vaccine.

This rearrangement joins TRBV15 to TRBJ1-4, with D tentatively TRBD1 (6 bases). CDR3 size: 15 residues. Germline-derived CDR1 and CDR2 are LNHNV and YYDKDF (reference sequence). The V gene lost 6 bases and the J gene lost 3 bases, with 14 bases spanning the gap. The CDR3 here is CATRNRASANEKLFF. The CDR3 region has the DNA TGTGCCACCAGGAACAGGGCTTCGGCTAATGAAAAACTGTTTTTT.

The gene calls are TRBV6-5 and TRBJ1-2; TRBD1 is a possible D gene (6 bases). Germline lookup yields CDR1 MNHEY and CDR2 SVGAGI. This CDR3 region has 13 residues. V gave up 5 bases and J gave up 2 bases, with 9 bases separating them. In DNA, the CDR3 is TGTGCCAGCAGTAAACAGGGAAACTATGGCTACACCTTC. Its translation: CASSKQGNYGYTF.

The J gene is TRBJ1-2, the V gene TRBV4-3; D uncertain. Trimming cost V 0 bases and J 3 bases, with 11 bases left between them. Per the germline V gene, CDR1 is LGHNA and CDR2 is YSLEER. The CDR3 has 15 residues. This chain's CDR3 is CASSQDRAGDYGYTF. CDR3 DNA sequence: TGCGCCAGCAGCCAAGACCGTGCTGGAGACTATGGCTACACCTTC.

The rearrangement links TRBV30 to TRBJ1-1, with D tentatively TRBD1 (5 bases). Trimming took 3 bases from V and 1 from J, leaving 9 bases between them. Germline V gene data show CDR1 as GTSNPN and CDR2 as SVGIG (reference sequence). The CDR3 consists of 13 residues. The CDR3 DNA reads TGTGCCTGGAGAGCAGGGAGGAACACTGAAGCTTTCTTT. Amino acid sequence: CAWRAGRNTEAFF.

The chain employs TRBV19 and TRBJ1-1; TRBD1 matches at 10 bases. The CDR3 runs 15 residues. Unmatched junction bases numbered 11, after V lost 9 bases and J lost 4 bases. Germline V gene sequence: CDR1 LNHDA, CDR2 SQIVND (reference sequence). The CDR3 spells CASFDRGLEGTEAFF. CDR3 bases: TGTGCCAGCTTCGACAGGGGGCTTGAGGGCACTGAAGCTTTCTTT.

The V and J genes are TRBV21-1 and TRBJ1-4; the DNA was not used to check the table's D call, TRBD1. TRBV21-1 is listed as a pseudogene. This CDR3 has 16 amino acids. The CDR3: CASSPDGQSTNEKLFF. CDR3 coding DNA: TGTGCCAGCAGTCCCGACGGACAGTCAACTAATGAAAAACTGTTTTTT.

The V gene is TRBV7-3, the J gene TRBJ1-3; 8 bases match TRBD1. CDR1 and CDR2 (germline): SGHTA, FQGTGA. Trimming at V came to 7 bases and at J to 0 bases, leaving 14 bases not matched to a gene. The CDR3 runs 18 residues. CDR3 nucleotide sequence: TGTGCCAGCACCCAAATTAAGGACAGGGTGAGCTCTGGAAACACCATATATTTT. Translating gives CASTQIKDRVSSGNTIYF. Full variable domain (outside the CDR3, taken from reference TRBV7-3 and TRBJ1-3): GAGVSQTPSNKVTEKGKYVELRCDPISGHTALYWYRQSLGQGPEFLIYFQGTGAADDSGLPNDRFFAVRPEGSVSTLKIQRTERGDSAVYLCASTQIKDRVSSGNTIYFGEGSWLTVV.

The genes are TRBV3-1 (or the pseudogene TRBV3-2) and TRBJ1-2, with a weak D call TRBD1 (5 bases). The germline gives CDR1 LGHDT, CDR2 YNNKEL (reference sequence). V was cut by 3 bases and J by 8 bases, with 16 bases left in between. The CDR3 extends over 14 amino acids. In nucleotides, the CDR3 is TGTGCCAGCAGCCAGGTGGGCAGGGATGGCGGCTACACCTTC. Protein product: CASSQVGRDGGYTF.

The sample holds one count of this clone. The chain is built from TRBV7-2 and TRBJ1-6, with 10 nucleotides matching TRBD1. The CDR3 is 16 residues long. The V gene end was trimmed by 5 bases and the J gene end by 9 bases; junction bases not matched to a gene: 10. The germline V gene has CDR1 SGHTA and CDR2 FQGNSA. The CDR3 DNA reads TGTGCCAGCAGCACGGGACAGGGGCGCGGGAGTTCACCCCTCCACTTT. Protein product: CASSTGQGRGSSPLHF.

The chain couples TRBV6-5 to TRBJ2-1, with 9 nucleotides matching TRBD1. The length of the CDR3 is 16 residues. From germline, CDR1 is MNHEY and CDR2 SVGAGI. After removal of 0 bases from V and 4 bases from J, the junction contained 4 bases not matched to a gene. This CDR3 reads CASSYSNRGPYNEQFF. Here the CDR3 DNA reads TGTGCCAGCAGTTACTCAAACAGGGGGCCGTACAATGAGCAGTTCTTC.

This sequence joins TRBV12-3 or TRBV12-4 and TRBJ1-1; D is undetermined. Trimming left V 5 bases short and J 6 bases short, with 7 bases between. The CDR3 loop spans 11 amino acids. Here the CDR3 DNA reads TGTGCCAGCAGTCCTTCCGCTGAAGCTTTCTTT. It specifies CASSPSAEAFF.

In DNA form, the CDR3 reads TGTGCCAGCAGCGCGACAGGCCCCCGGGAGACCCAGTACTTC. Translating gives CASSATGPRETQYF. The chain combines TRBV2 with TRBJ2-5; D may be TRBD1 (6 bases). Trimming pared 6 bases from V and 5 bases from J, leaving 16 bases between. CDR3 size: 14 residues. Looked up from germline, CDR1 is SNHLY and CDR2 is FYNNEI.

V and J are TRBV19 and TRBJ1-3; D is undetermined. Trimming cost V 5 bases and J 0 bases, with 17 bases left between them. This CDR3 comprises 17 residues. Germline assignment: CDR1 LNHDA and CDR2 SQIVND (reference sequence). CDR3 loop: CASSFFHVSTSGNTIYF. In DNA form, the CDR3 reads TGTGCCAGTAGTTTCTTCCACGTTTCGACCTCTGGAAACACCATATATTTT. Drawing the rest from reference TRBV19 and TRBJ1-3, the complete variable domain is DGGITQSPKYLFRKEGQNVTLSCEQNLNHDAMYWYRQDPGQGLRLIYYSQIVNDFQKGDIAEGYSVSREKKESFPLTVTSAQKNPTAFYLCASSFFHVSTSGNTIYFGEGSWLTVV.

The chain employs TRBV10-3 and TRBJ2-1, with 7 bases matching TRBD1. V gave up 4 bases and J gave up 4 bases; unmatched junction bases: 19. The CDR3 has 19 residues. Germline-derived CDR1 and CDR2 are ENHRY and SYGVKD. The CDR3 here is CAISGPSTGPDPPYNEQFF. The CDR3 nucleotides are TGTGCCATCAGTGGACCCTCGACAGGGCCGGACCCACCATACAATGAGCAGTTCTTC.

The gene calls are TRBV4-1 and TRBJ1-5, with D unclear. V shed 4 bases and J shed 0 bases, with 10 bases lying between them. Germline CDR1 reads MGHRA; CDR2 reads YSYEKL. The CDR3 is made up of 15 amino acids. This chain's CDR3 is CASSPRRSSNQPQHF. CDR3 bases: TGCGCCAGCAGCCCCCGACGAAGTAGCAATCAGCCCCAGCATTTT.

This rearrangement joins TRBV7-9 to TRBJ2-3; D is unresolved. The length of the CDR3 is 12 residues. The germline V gene encodes CDR1 SEHNR and CDR2 FQNEAQ (reference sequence). Trimming removed 6 bases from V and 2 bases from J, with 6 bases in between. CDR3 loop: CASRQDTDTQYF. CDR3 sequence (DNA): TGTGCCAGCAGACAAGACACAGATACGCAGTATTTT.

This chain links TRBV18 with TRBJ2-7; 10 bases are a match to TRBD1. After removal of 6 bases from V and 5 bases from J, the junction contained 4 bases not matched to a gene. The CDR3 is 13 residues long. CDR1 is KGHSH and CDR2 is LQKENI in the germline V gene. CDR3 amino acids: CASSPGTGDEQYF. As DNA, the CDR3 is TGTGCCAGCTCCCCTGGGACAGGGGACGAGCAGTACTTC.

The rearrangement links TRBV7-6 to TRBJ1-4; D is perhaps TRBD1 (5 bases). Germline CDR1 is SGHVS and CDR2 is FNYEAQ. With 5 bases removed from V and 0 bases from J, the gap between germline ends came to 13 bases. This CDR3 region has 16 residues. The CDR3 loop reads CASSHYRQTTNEKLFF. The CDR3, as DNA: TGTGCCAGCAGCCATTATAGACAGACAACTAATGAAAAACTGTTTTTT.

The V call is TRBV28, the J call TRBJ1-5, with D maybe TRBD1 (6 bases). CDR3 length: 15 amino acids. The germline CDR1 and CDR2 sequences are MDHEN and SYDVKM. Deletions cut 8 bases from V and 2 bases from J, with 16 bases between. The DNA of the CDR3 is TGTGCCAGCGCCCTCCCAGGGGCTGGCAATCAGCCCCAGCATTTT. Translated: CASALPGAGNQPQHF.

V usage is TRBV7-9 and J usage is TRBJ1-2, with D tentatively TRBD1 (5 bases). Germline values: CDR1 SEHNR, CDR2 FQNEAQ (reference sequence). The ends were cut back, 11 bases at V and 3 bases at J, with 16 bases in the middle. The CDR3 extends over 13 amino acids. In nucleotides, the CDR3 is TGTGCCGGGGGGGACCGGGAGCACTATGGCTACACCTTC. Translated: CAGGDREHYGYTF.

The chain employs TRBV28 and TRBJ2-7; 7 positions match TRBD2. The ends lost 2 bases at V and 4 bases at J; junction bases unmatched: 5. Per the germline V gene, CDR1 is MDHEN and CDR2 is SYDVKM. The CDR3 runs to 14 residues. CDR3 amino acids: CASSLSGDFYEQYF. The CDR3 DNA is TGTGCCAGCAGTTTAAGCGGGGATTTTTACGAGCAGTACTTC. Looking up the rest from reference TRBV28 and TRBJ2-7 gives the full variable domain: DVKVTQSSRYLVKRTGEKVFLECVQDMDHENMFWYRQDPGLGLRLIYFSYDVKMKEKGDIPEGYSVSREKKERFSLILESASTNQTSMYLCASSLSGDFYEQYFGPGTRLTVT.

This chain uses TRBV5-1 with TRBJ2-7; 7 nucleotides agree with TRBD1. The CDR3 runs 15 residues. CDR1 and CDR2 (germline): SGHRS, YFSETQ. V dropped 2 bases and J dropped 1; count of bases not matched to a gene: 6. CDR3 nucleotide sequence: TGCGCCAGCAGCTTTGATACAGGGGTATCCTACGAGCAGTACTTC. Protein: CASSFDTGVSYEQYF. The full variable domain, rest sourced from reference TRBV5-1 and TRBJ2-7, is KAGVTQTPRYLIKTRGQQVTLSCSPISGHRSVSWYQQTPGQGLQFLFEYFSETQRNKGNFPGRFSGRQFSNSRSEMNVSTLELGDSALYLCASSFDTGVSYEQYFGPGTRLTVT.

The J gene is TRBJ1-2, the V gene TRBV4-3; 8 bases line up with TRBD1. This CDR3 has 13 amino acids. V trimming: 4 bases; J trimming: 8 bases; junction bases outside the gene matches: 6. The germline V gene encodes CDR1 LGHNA and CDR2 YSLEER. DNA for the CDR3: TGCGCCAGCAGCCTGGGACAGGCTCGGGGCTACACCTTC. Encoded protein: CASSLGQARGYTF.

J is TRBJ1-5 and V is TRBV27; D not certain. The V end lost 6 bases, the J end lost 0 bases, and 6 bases lay between the germline ends. Germline loops: CDR1 MNHEY, CDR2 SMNVEV (reference sequence). This CDR3 has 13 residues. The CDR3 DNA reads TGTGCCAGCAGGGAGAATAGCAATCAGCCCCAGCATTTT. Encoded protein: CASRENSNQPQHF.

The V call is TRBV4-3, the J call TRBJ1-4; D is possibly TRBD1 (6 bases). The V and J ends lost 4 bases and 7 bases respectively, with 10 bases between them. The CDR3 consists of 13 residues. CDR1 is LGHNA, CDR2 YSLEER, per germline. For the CDR3, the DNA is TGCGCCAGCAGCCTAGGGGGGAGTGAAAAACTGTTTTTT. It translates to CASSLGGSEKLFF.